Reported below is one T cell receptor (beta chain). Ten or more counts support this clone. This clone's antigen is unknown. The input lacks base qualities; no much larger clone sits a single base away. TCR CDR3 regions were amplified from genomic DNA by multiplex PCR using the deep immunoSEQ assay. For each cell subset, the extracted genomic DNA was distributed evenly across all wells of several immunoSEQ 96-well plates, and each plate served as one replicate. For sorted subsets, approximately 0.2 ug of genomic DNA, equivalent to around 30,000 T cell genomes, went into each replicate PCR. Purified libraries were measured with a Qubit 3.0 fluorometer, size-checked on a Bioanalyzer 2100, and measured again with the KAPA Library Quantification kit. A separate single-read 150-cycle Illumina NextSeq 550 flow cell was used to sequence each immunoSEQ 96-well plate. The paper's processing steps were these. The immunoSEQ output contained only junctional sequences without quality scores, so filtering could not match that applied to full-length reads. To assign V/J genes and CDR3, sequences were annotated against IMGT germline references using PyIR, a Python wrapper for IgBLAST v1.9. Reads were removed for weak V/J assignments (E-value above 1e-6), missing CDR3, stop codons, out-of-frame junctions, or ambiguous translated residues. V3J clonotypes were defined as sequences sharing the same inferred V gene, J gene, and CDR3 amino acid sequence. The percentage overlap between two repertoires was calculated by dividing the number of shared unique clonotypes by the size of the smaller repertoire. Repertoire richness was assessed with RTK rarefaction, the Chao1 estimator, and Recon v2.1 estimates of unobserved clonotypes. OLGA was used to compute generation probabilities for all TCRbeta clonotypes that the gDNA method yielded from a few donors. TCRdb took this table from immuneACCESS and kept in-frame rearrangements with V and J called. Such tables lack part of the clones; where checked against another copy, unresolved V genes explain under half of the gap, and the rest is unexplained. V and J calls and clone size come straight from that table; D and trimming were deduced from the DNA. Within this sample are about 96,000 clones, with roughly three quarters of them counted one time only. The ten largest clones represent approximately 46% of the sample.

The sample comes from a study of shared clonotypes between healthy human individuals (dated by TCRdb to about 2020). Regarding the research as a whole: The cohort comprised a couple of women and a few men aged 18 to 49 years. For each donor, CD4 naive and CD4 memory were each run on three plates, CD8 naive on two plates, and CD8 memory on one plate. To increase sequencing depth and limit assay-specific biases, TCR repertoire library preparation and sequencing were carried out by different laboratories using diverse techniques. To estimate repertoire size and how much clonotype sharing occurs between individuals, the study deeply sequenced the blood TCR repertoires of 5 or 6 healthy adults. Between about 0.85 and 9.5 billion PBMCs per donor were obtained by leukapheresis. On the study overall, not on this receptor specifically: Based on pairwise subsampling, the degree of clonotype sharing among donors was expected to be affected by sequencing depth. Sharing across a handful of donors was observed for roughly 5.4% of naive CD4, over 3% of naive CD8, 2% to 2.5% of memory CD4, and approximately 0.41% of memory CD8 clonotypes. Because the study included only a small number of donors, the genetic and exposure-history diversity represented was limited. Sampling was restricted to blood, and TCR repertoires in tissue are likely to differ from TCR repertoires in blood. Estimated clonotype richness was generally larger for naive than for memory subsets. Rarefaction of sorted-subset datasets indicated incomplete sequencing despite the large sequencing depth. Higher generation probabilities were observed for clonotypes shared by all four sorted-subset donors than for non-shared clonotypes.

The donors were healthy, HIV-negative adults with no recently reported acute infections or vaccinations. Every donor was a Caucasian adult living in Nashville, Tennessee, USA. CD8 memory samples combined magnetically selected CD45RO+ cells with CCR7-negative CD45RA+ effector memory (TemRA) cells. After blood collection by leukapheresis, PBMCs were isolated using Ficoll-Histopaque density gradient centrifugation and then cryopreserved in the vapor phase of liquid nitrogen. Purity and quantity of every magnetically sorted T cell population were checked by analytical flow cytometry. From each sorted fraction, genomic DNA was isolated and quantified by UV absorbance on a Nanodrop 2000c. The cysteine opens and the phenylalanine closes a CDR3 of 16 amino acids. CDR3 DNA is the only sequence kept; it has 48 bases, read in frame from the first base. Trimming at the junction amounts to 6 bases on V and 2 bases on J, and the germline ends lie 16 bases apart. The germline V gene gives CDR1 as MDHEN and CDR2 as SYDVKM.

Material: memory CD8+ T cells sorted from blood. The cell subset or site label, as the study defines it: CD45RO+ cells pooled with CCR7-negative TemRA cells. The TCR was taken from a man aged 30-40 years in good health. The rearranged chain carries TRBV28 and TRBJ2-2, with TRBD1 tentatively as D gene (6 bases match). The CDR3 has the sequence CASSQVGDTNTGELFF. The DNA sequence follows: TGTGCCAGCAGCCAGGTGGGGGACACAAACACCGGGGAGCTGTTTTTT.